This T cell receptor beta chain was recorded in a study of blood T cell repertoires in COVID-19. Study overall: Donors in the United States, Italy and Spain gave samples during acute or convalescent COVID-19.

Produced via immunoSEQ multiplex PCR; TCRdb's table is partial and in-frame only. Seen here are more than 75,000 clones, 87% observed once, and the top ten hold 8% to 9.5%. Germline V lookup: CDR1 KGHSH, CDR2 LQKENI. The CDR3 has 15 residues. Deletions cut 3 bases from V and 6 bases from J, with 14 bases between. The clonotype comes from a man younger than 45 with acute or convalescent COVID-19. The gene calls are TRBV18 and TRBJ2-2; TRBD1 might be the D (5 bases). The source material was peripheral blood. The CDR3 sequence: CASSPTGRAPGELFF. The DNA of the CDR3 is TGTGCCAGCTCACCGACGGGCAGGGCGCCCGGGGAGCTGTTTTTT.